One and the same sample provided the 28 T cell receptor beta chains below, sequenced in a study of T-cell memory formation after mild COVID-19. MiXCR, run by TCRdb on the 5' RACE reads, gives a single entry per CDR3 protein. This table has some 190,000 distinct CDR3 sequences, 15% to 20% appearing once. The material sequenced was PBMCs or a T cell subset sorted from them (not recorded which). These receptors all stem from an adult woman who had mild COVID-19 (a few samples of this study predate the infection). Cell type and time point are not known.

This clonotype was counted a few times. The chain couples TRBV5-1 to TRBJ2-6; a weak D match, TRBD1 (5 bases). The CDR3 has 17 amino acids. CDR1 is SGHRS, CDR2 YFSETQ, per germline. V dropped 0 bases and J dropped 2 bases, with 12 bases sitting between them. CDR3 DNA sequence: TGCGCCAGCAGCTTGGGCCAGGGTTTGGCTGGGGCCAACGTCCTGACTTTC. Translated: CASSLGQGLAGANVLTF.

The CDR3 spells CSARDQGRSSYEQYF. The CDR3 bases are TGCAGTGCTAGAGATCAGGGACGTAGCTCCTACGAGCAGTACTTC. The chain recombines TRBV20-1 with TRBJ2-7; either TRBD1 or TRBD2 may supply D (5 bases each). CDR1 is DFQATT and CDR2 is SNEGSKA in the germline V gene (reference sequence). The CDR3 has 15 residues. Between the trimmed V and J ends, which lost 0 bases and 0 bases, there was a span of 12 bases.

This chain connects TRBV5-1 to TRBJ2-7, with unresolved D. Germline loops: CDR1 SGHRS, CDR2 YFSETQ. The CDR3 spans 13 residues. Trimming shortened V by 0 bases and J by 6 bases, and 10 bases separated the two germline ends. CDR3 coding DNA: TGCGCCAGCAGCTTGGCCCTCACGGGCGAGCAGTACTTC. Its translation: CASSLALTGEQYF. Together with reference TRBV5-1 and TRBJ2-7, the CDR3 gives the full variable domain: KAGVTQTPRYLIKTRGQQVTLSCSPISGHRSVSWYQQTPGQGLQFLFEYFSETQRNKGNFPGRFSGRQFSNSRSEMNVSTLELGDSALYLCASSLALTGEQYFGPGTRLTVT.

This clonotype was observed a few times. The chain couples TRBV5-1 to TRBJ2-7; 9 bases map to TRBD1. Trimming at V came to 2 bases and at J to 4 bases, leaving 10 bases not matched to a gene. Germline CDR1 SGHRS, CDR2 YFSETQ. CDR3 size: 16 residues. This chain's CDR3 is CASSLELTGGMYEQYF. The DNA of the CDR3 is TGCGCCAGCAGCTTAGAGCTCACAGGGGGCATGTACGAGCAGTACTTC.

This clonotype was counted only a few times. The chain carries TRBV19 and TRBJ1-1; 9 bases line up with TRBD1. V shed 2 bases, J shed 5 bases, and the junction held 6 bases outside the gene matches. The CDR3 is made up of 15 amino acids. CDR1 is LNHDA, CDR2 SQIVND, per germline (reference sequence). CDR3 region: CASSIIQGAGTEAFF. CDR3 DNA: TGTGCCAGTAGTATAATACAGGGGGCGGGAACTGAAGCTTTCTTT. Complete variable domain (other parts from reference TRBV19 and TRBJ1-1): DGGITQSPKYLFRKEGQNVTLSCEQNLNHDAMYWYRQDPGQGLRLIYYSQIVNDFQKGDIAEGYSVSREKKESFPLTVTSAQKNPTAFYLCASSIIQGAGTEAFFGQGTRLTVV.

Many counts were recorded for this clonotype. This sequence joins TRBV12-3 or TRBV12-4 and TRBJ2-4; D is uncertain. The CDR3 spans 12 residues. With 6 bases removed from V and 7 bases from J, the gap between germline ends came to 10 bases. CDR3 nucleotides: TGTGCCAGCAGCCCCCTCGCGAACATTCAGTACTTC. This sequence encodes CASSPLANIQYF.

The rearrangement joins TRBV12-5 to TRBJ1-4; 8 nucleotides line up with TRBD1. Losses at the gene ends were 6 bases for V and 12 bases for J; bases not matched to a gene: 12. Germline V gene data show CDR1 as LGHNT and CDR2 as FRNRAP. The CDR3 has 14 residues. The chain's CDR3 is CASGPGQGSKELFF. CDR3 sequence (DNA): TGTGCTAGTGGACCCGGACAGGGTAGTAAAGAACTGTTTTTT.

This clonotype was seen only once. The V gene is TRBV27, the J gene TRBJ1-6, with TRBD1 identical over 8 bases. This CDR3 spans 16 amino acids. Germline CDR1 is MNHEY and CDR2 is SMNVEV (reference sequence). V dropped 2 bases and J dropped 5; count of bases not matched to a gene: 5. CDR3 in DNA: TGTGCCAGCAGTTTAATTGGGACAGGTGATAATTCACCCCTCCACTTT. Translation: CASSLIGTGDNSPLHF.

This clonotype was detected only a few times. The rearrangement links TRBV18 to TRBJ1-1, with D unresolved. V was clipped by 8 bases and J by 1 base, with 14 bases between them. Germline V gene sequence: CDR1 KGHSH, CDR2 LQKENI. The CDR3 runs to 14 residues. The DNA of the CDR3 is TGTGCCAGCCAAGTTATCGACGGGAACACTGAAGCTTTCTTT. This codes for CASQVIDGNTEAFF.

This clonotype was counted a few times. The J gene is TRBJ2-1, the V gene TRBV12-3 or TRBV12-4; maybe TRBD1 (7 bases). V lost 5 bases, J lost 7 bases, and 21 bases lay in between. This CDR3 has 16 residues. CDR3 in amino acids: CASSRPGVRGENEQFF. The CDR3 DNA is TGTGCCAGCAGTCGGCCTGGGGTCAGGGGGGAAAATGAGCAGTTCTTC.

The V call is TRBV20-1, the J call TRBJ2-3, with 9 nucleotides matching TRBD1. Per germline, CDR1 DFQATT and CDR2 SNEGSKA (reference sequence). CDR3 length equals 12 residues. Trimming cost V 5 bases and J 7 bases; bases outside gene matches: 4. For the CDR3, the DNA is TGCAGTGCTGACAGGGGGGGGAATACGCAGTATTTT. Its translation: CSADRGGNTQYF.

The J gene is TRBJ1-4, the V gene TRBV28; TRBD1 matches 12 bases. The V gene end was trimmed by 5 bases and the J gene end by 4 bases; junction bases not matched to a gene: 8. Per the germline V gene, CDR1 is MDHEN and CDR2 is SYDVKM. This CDR3 spans 17 amino acids. CDR3 residues: CASSPRDRGLVNEKLFF. CDR3 nucleotides: TGTGCCAGCAGTCCTCGGGACAGGGGGCTTGTTAATGAAAAACTGTTTTTT.

The J gene is TRBJ1-2, the V gene TRBV5-4; TRBD1 might be the D (5 bases). CDR1 is SGHNT and CDR2 is YYREEE in the germline V gene (reference sequence). Trimming cost V 2 bases and J 7 bases, with 12 bases left between them. The CDR3 is made up of 13 amino acids. CDR3 loop: CASSFRGRSGYTF. The DNA of the CDR3 is TGTGCCAGCAGCTTCCGGGGACGGTCTGGCTACACCTTC. The full variable domain, in which reference TRBV5-4 and TRBJ1-2 provide the parts outside the CDR3, is ETGVTQSPTHLIKTRGQQVTLRCSSQSGHNTVSWYQQALGQGPQFIFQYYREEENGRGNFPPRFSGLQFPNYSSELNVNALELDDSALYLCASSFRGRSGYTFGSGTRLTVV.

This clonotype was seen a handful of times. The rearrangement uses TRBV7-3 and TRBJ2-1; TRBD1 matches at 10 bases. There are 17 residues in the CDR3. The V and J ends lost 1 base and 5 bases, in that order; junction bases with no gene match: 8. CDR1 and CDR2 (germline): SGHTA, FQGTGA. CDR3 sequence (DNA): TGTGCCAGCAGCTTAAAGGGGACAGGGGCACCCCACAATGAGCAGTTCTTC. Amino acids: CASSLKGTGAPHNEQFF.

This clonotype was seen a few times. The chain has TRBV5-6 and TRBJ2-1, with D possibly matching TRBD2 (5 bases). Germline V gives CDR1 SGHDT, CDR2 YYEEEE. Trimming shortened V by 4 bases and J by 4 bases, and 12 bases separated the two germline ends. CDR3 length: 14 amino acids. The CDR3 protein is CASSRLTGYNEQFF. In DNA, the CDR3 is TGTGCCAGCAGCCGTTTGACGGGGTACAATGAGCAGTTCTTC. The variable domain in full, with the rest retrieved from reference TRBV5-6 and TRBJ2-1, is DAGVTQSPTHLIKTRGQQVTLRCSPKSGHDTVSWYQQALGQGPQFIFQYYEEEERQRGNFPDRFSGHQFPNYSSELNVNALLLGDSALYLCASSRLTGYNEQFFGPGTRLTVL.

This chain joins TRBV5-1 and TRBJ1-2; a weak D match, TRBD1 (5 bases). V lost 1 base to trimming and J lost 14 bases, with 27 bases between them. The CDR3 has 16 amino acids. Germline V gene data show CDR1 as SGHRS and CDR2 as YFSETQ. The CDR3 loop is CASSLSSGMEITMWTF. CDR3 nucleotide sequence: TGCGCCAGCAGCTTGAGCTCAGGGATGGAGATAACTATGTGGACCTTC.

This clonotype was seen ten or more times. This chain joins TRBV20-1 and TRBJ2-1; D remains unclear. V gave up 3 bases and J gave up 0 bases, with 0 bases separating them. This CDR3 contains 11 residues. Germline CDR1 and CDR2: DFQATT and SNEGSKA (reference sequence). CDR3 coding DNA: TGCAGTGCTAGCTCCTACAATGAGCAGTTCTTC. Its translation is CSASSYNEQFF.

This clonotype turned up a few times. This chain joins TRBV24-1 and TRBJ2-3; perhaps TRBD1 as D (8 bases). Germline V lookup: CDR1 KGHDR, CDR2 SFDVKD. The CDR3 consists of 15 residues. Trimming cost V 8 bases and J 4 bases, with 18 bases left between them. CDR3 coding DNA: TGTGCCACCACCTCTGACAGGGGAGGGTCAGATACGCAGTATTTT. It translates to CATTSDRGGSDTQYF.

This sequence joins TRBV29-1 and TRBJ2-2, with D possibly being TRBD1 (6 bases). The V and J ends lost 6 bases and 0 bases respectively, with 11 bases between them. Germline CDR1 reads SQVTM; CDR2 reads ANQGSEA. This CDR3 spans 14 amino acids. The CDR3 region has the DNA TGCAGCGTCGAGGGACAAGCGAACACCGGGGAGCTGTTTTTT. Protein sequence: CSVEGQANTGELFF.

This clonotype was seen more than once but under ten times. The V call is TRBV12-3 or TRBV12-4, the J call TRBJ2-3, with 12 bases aligning to TRBD2. V was clipped by 6 bases and J by 2 bases; unmatched bases: 3. CDR3 length equals 15 residues. The CDR3 spells CASSRTSGITDTQYF. The DNA of the CDR3 is TGTGCCAGCAGCCGGACTAGCGGGATCACAGATACGCAGTATTTT.

CDR3 sequence: CASSTPLASNTQYF. The DNA for the CDR3 is TGTGCCAGCAGTACCCCGTTAGCGTCAAATACGCAGTATTTT. This chain connects TRBV2 to TRBJ2-3, with D perhaps matching TRBD2 (5 bases). Per germline, CDR1 SNHLY and CDR2 FYNNEI. V was clipped by 5 bases and J by 7 bases, with 16 bases between them. The CDR3 runs to 14 residues.

This clonotype showed up just a few times. J is TRBJ1-6 and V is TRBV2; a weak D match, TRBD1 (6 bases). The CDR3 covers 13 residues. Per the germline V gene, CDR1 is SNHLY and CDR2 is FYNNEI. Trimming pared 8 bases from V and 10 bases from J, leaving 15 bases between. CDR3 coding DNA: TGTGCCAGCCAGGCAGGGGAGGGCTCACCCCTCCACTTT. Amino acids: CASQAGEGSPLHF.

The chain has TRBV18 and TRBJ1-1; D is unresolved. This CDR3 has 16 amino acids. Trimming left V 4 bases short and J 1 base short, with 16 bases between. Germline CDR1 reads KGHSH; CDR2 reads LQKENI. The CDR3 DNA sequence: TGTGCCAGCTCACGGACCGGGCCGGCGGCGAACACTGAAGCTTTCTTT. Protein sequence: CASSRTGPAANTEAFF.

This clonotype turned up a few times. The chain carries TRBV5-1 and TRBJ2-7; the D gene is possibly TRBD1 (8 bases). The CDR3 loop spans 19 amino acids. CDR1 is SGHRS and CDR2 is YFSETQ in the germline V gene. Trimming removed 0 bases from V and 2 bases from J, with 24 bases in between. The CDR3 region is CASSLAGTGILRGAYEQYF. The CDR3 DNA sequence: TGCGCCAGCAGCTTGGCCGGGACAGGAATCCTTCGGGGGGCCTACGAGCAGTACTTC.

The table lists this clonotype with a few counts. V gene TRBV5-1 combines with J gene TRBJ2-7, with 15 bases identical to TRBD2. The CDR3 spans 18 residues. In germline, CDR1 is SGHRS, CDR2 YFSETQ. The ends lost 2 bases at V and 2 bases at J; junction bases unmatched: 8. The CDR3: CASSFTGTSGRIAYEQYF. CDR3 bases: TGCGCCAGCAGCTTTACCGGGACTAGCGGGAGGATTGCCTACGAGCAGTACTTC.

This clonotype was seen a handful of times. This chain uses TRBV18 with TRBJ2-1; perhaps TRBD2 as D (6 bases). Germline V gives CDR1 KGHSH, CDR2 LQKENI. V was trimmed by 2 bases and J by 7 bases, leaving 18 bases between them. This CDR3 has 16 amino acids. CDR3 coding DNA: TGTGCCAGCTCACCAGCCCCCCCGGGGGTAGAGAATGAGCAGTTCTTC. Translated: CASSPAPPGVENEQFF.

The sample holds a few counts of this clonotype. The V call is TRBV12-3 or TRBV12-4, the J call TRBJ1-5, with D unresolved. Trimming took off 4 bases at V and 6 bases at J, with 19 bases between the two ends. There are 16 residues in the CDR3. Here the CDR3 DNA reads TGTGCCAGCAGTTCCTCACAAAACCCGACGGTTCAGCCCCAGCATTTT. Amino acid sequence: CASSSSQNPTVQPQHF.

The table lists this clonotype with a few counts. The chain carries TRBV28 and TRBJ2-3, with D unclear. This CDR3 spans 17 amino acids. V gave up 1 base and J gave up 2 bases, with 16 bases separating them. Germline loops: CDR1 MDHEN, CDR2 SYDVKM. The CDR3: CASSLYRLATSTDTQYF. In DNA, the CDR3 is TGTGCCAGCAGTTTATATCGGCTCGCGACCTCCACAGATACGCAGTATTTT. Supplemented by reference TRBV28 and TRBJ2-3, the full variable domain reads DVKVTQSSRYLVKRTGEKVFLECVQDMDHENMFWYRQDPGLGLRLIYFSYDVKMKEKGDIPEGYSVSREKKERFSLILESASTNQTSMYLCASSLYRLATSTDTQYFGPGTRLTVL.